This is a list of T cell receptor beta chains from one sample in a study of T cell responses to AZD1222 COVID-19 vaccine. This table comes from immunoSEQ multiplex PCR, and its TCRdb copy is limited to in-frame clones, with some not included. The sample includes 150,000 to 180,000 clones, about 88% of them seen just once. Sequences were derived from peripheral blood, sampled on day 0 of AZD1222 vaccination. Receptors originate from an adult in good health. Each CDR3 is given with its conserved first and last residue. A D gene is named only where the DNA matches it firmly. Some rows have no size entry. The others give once, few or many, or a class for an expanded clone.

V gene	CDR3 length	J gene	D gene	clone size	CDR3 protein	CDR3 DNA
TRBV19	13	TRBJ2-7	-	-	CASSPGQSYEQYF	TGTGCCAGTAGTCCCGGACAGTCCTACGAGCAGTACTTC
TRBV6-2/TRBV6-3	14	TRBJ1-1	TRBD1	few	CASSAGQGLTEAFF	TGTGCCAGCAGTGCGGGACAGGGTTTGACTGAAGCTTTCTTT
TRBV28	13	TRBJ1-4	TRBD1	-	CASMEGAGEKLFF	TGTGCCAGCATGGAGGGGGCTGGAGAAAAACTGTTTTTT
TRBV21-1	15	TRBJ1-5	-	-	CASSKERVRNQPQHF	TGTGCCAGCAGCAAAGAGAGGGTTCGCAATCAGCCCCAGCATTTT
TRBV12-3/TRBV12-4	13	TRBJ1-1	TRBD1	once	CASSLQGSTEAFF	TGTGCCAGCAGCCTACAGGGGTCCACTGAAGCTTTCTTT
TRBV6-2/TRBV6-3	13	TRBJ2-7	-	-	CASSGLYSYEQYF	TGTGCCAGCAGCGGACTATACTCCTACGAGCAGTACTTC
TRBV7-8	15	TRBJ1-5	-	-	CASSLDPRGSQPQHF	TGTGCCAGCAGCTTAGACCCGCGGGGATCCCAGCCCCAGCATTTT
TRBV12-3/TRBV12-4	11	TRBJ1-2	-	-	CASSLMDGYTF	TGTGCCAGCAGTTTGATGGATGGCTACACCTTC
TRBV3-1/TRBV3-2	14	TRBJ1-1	-	-	CASSLSGLNTEAFF	TGTGCCAGCAGCCTCTCTGGGTTGAACACTGAAGCTTTCTTT
TRBV11-2	15	TRBJ2-3	TRBD2	-	CASSLVGGGVDTQYF	TGTGCCAGCAGCTTAGTGGGGGGGGGTGTTGATACGCAGTATTTT
TRBV3-1/TRBV3-2	17	TRBJ2-7	-	-	CASSQDWGDGFPYEQYF	TGTGCCAGCAGCCAAGATTGGGGGGACGGATTTCCCTACGAGCAGTACTTC
TRBV20-1	11	TRBJ1-1	-	-	CSSSPATEAFF	TGCAGTTCTTCCCCGGCCACTGAAGCTTTCTTT
TRBV7-2	13	TRBJ1-5	-	-	CASSLNKFQPQHF	TGTGCCAGCAGCTTAAATAAGTTTCAGCCCCAGCATTTT
TRBV7-9	13	TRBJ2-1	TRBD1	-	CASSLEDWGQGFF	TGTGCCAGCAGCTTAGAGGATTGGGGACAGGGGTTCTTC
TRBV24-1	17	TRBJ1-1	TRBD1	-	CATSDYPGQGRSSEAFF	TGTGCCACCAGTGATTACCCGGGACAGGGAAGGAGCTCTGAAGCTTTCTTT
TRBV9	15	TRBJ2-5	-	-	CASSVGTTNQETQYF	TGTGCCAGCAGCGTAGGGACGACCAACCAAGAGACCCAGTACTTC
TRBV19	16	TRBJ2-7	-	-	CASSVGQPGSSYEQYF	TGTGCCAGTAGTGTAGGGCAGCCTGGGTCCTCCTACGAGCAGTACTTC
TRBV6-6	14	TRBJ1-1	-	-	CASSYPGMNTEAFF	TGTGCCAGCAGTTACCCAGGAATGAACACTGAAGCTTTCTTT
TRBV5-1	12	TRBJ2-7	-	-	CASSLNSYEQYF	TGCGCCAGCAGCTTGAACAGCTACGAGCAGTACTTC
TRBV18	16	TRBJ1-4	-	-	CASSLRTVTTNEKLFF	TGTGCCAGCTCCCTGCGGACGGTGACAACTAATGAAAAACTGTTTTTT
TRBV27	16	TRBJ1-2	TRBD1	-	CASSSRTGKANYGYTF	TGTGCCAGCAGTTCCAGGACAGGGAAAGCTAACTATGGCTACACCTTC
TRBV2	13	TRBJ1-5	-	-	CASSRQGIKPQHF	TGTGCCAGCAGTCGGCAGGGGATAAAGCCCCAGCATTTT
TRBV30	14	TRBJ2-1	-	-	CAWSARDCPNEQFF	TGTGCCTGGAGTGCAAGGGACTGCCCAAATGAGCAGTTCTTC
TRBV4-3	14	TRBJ2-2	-	-	CASSQLSSTGELFF	TGCGCCAGCAGCCAGCTGAGTTCCACCGGGGAGCTGTTTTTT
TRBV6-2/TRBV6-3	12	TRBJ2-3	-	-	CASSLRPDTQYF	TGTGCCAGCAGTTTACGGCCGGATACGCAGTATTTT
TRBV5-6	12	TRBJ1-1	-	-	CASSLIQGEAFF	TGTGCCAGCAGCTTGATTCAGGGGGAAGCTTTCTTT
TRBV15	13	TRBJ1-2	TRBD1	few	CATSPDRAYGYTF	TGTGCCACCAGCCCGGACAGGGCCTATGGCTACACCTTC
TRBV29-1	14	TRBJ2-3	-	-	CSVGVAASTDTQYF	TGCAGCGTTGGGGTAGCGGCTAGCACAGATACGCAGTATTTT
TRBV6-5	15	TRBJ2-7	-	-	CASTKNGWGGNEQYF	TGTGCCAGCACTAAGAATGGGTGGGGGGGCAACGAGCAGTACTTC
TRBV4-3	15	TRBJ1-6	-	few	CASSQGGSYNSPLHF	TGCGCCAGCAGCCAAGGAGGGAGTTATAATTCACCCCTCCACTTT
TRBV11-2	13	TRBJ1-2	TRBD1	-	CASSSPGQGGYTF	TGTGCCAGCAGCTCGCCGGGACAGGGGGGCTACACCTTC
TRBV19	15	TRBJ1-6	TRBD1	-	CASSTTGGDRIILHF	TGTGCCAGTAGCACCACAGGGGGCGATCGTATTATCCTCCACTTT
TRBV10-1	13	TRBJ1-1	-	-	CASSESDWSEAFF	TGCGCCAGCAGTGAGTCGGACTGGTCGGAAGCTTTCTTT
TRBV21-1	16	TRBJ2-7	-	-	CASSNTRDRPSYEQYF	TGTGCCAGCAGCAATACTCGGGACAGACCATCCTACGAGCAGTACTTC
TRBV4-3	14	TRBJ1-2	TRBD1	once	CASSQGQGEHGYTF	TGCGCCAGCAGCCAAGGACAGGGAGAACATGGCTACACCTTC
TRBV6-5	13	TRBJ1-2	-	-	CASTRGQGYGYTF	TGTGCCAGCACCCGGGGCCAAGGCTATGGCTACACCTTC
TRBV28	13	TRBJ1-3	-	-	CASRRTVGNTIYF	TGTGCCAGCAGACGAACGGTCGGAAACACCATATATTTT
TRBV7-8	15	TRBJ1-1	-	-	CASSLRPPSDAEAFF	TGTGCCAGCAGCTTAAGGCCCCCATCTGACGCGGAAGCTTTCTTT
TRBV7-2	15	TRBJ1-1	-	-	CASSLVFGADTEAFF	TGTGCCAGCAGCTTAGTTTTCGGGGCTGATACTGAAGCTTTCTTT
TRBV10-3	13	TRBJ1-3	-	-	CAIRESSGNTIYF	TGTGCCATCAGGGAGAGCTCTGGAAACACCATATATTTT
TRBV4-2	14	TRBJ2-7	-	-	CASSQEEGAYEQYF	TGTGCCAGCAGCCAAGAGGAGGGGGCGTACGAGCAGTACTTC
TRBV5-6	16	TRBJ2-7	TRBD1	-	CASSLVGQGNSYEQYF	TGTGCCAGCAGCTTGGTGGGACAGGGTAACTCCTACGAGCAGTACTTC
TRBV10-3	14	TRBJ1-3	-	-	CAIGGASSGNTIYF	TGTGCCATCGGGGGGGCCTCCTCTGGAAACACCATATATTTT
TRBV5-1	14	TRBJ1-6	-	-	CASSLQGYNSPLHF	TGCGCCAGCAGCTTGCAGGGTTATAATTCACCCCTCCACTTT
TRBV10-3	17	TRBJ2-2	TRBD2	-	CAISGLAGTTNTGELFF	TGTGCCATCAGCGGACTAGCGGGGACCACGAACACCGGGGAGCTGTTTTTT
TRBV3-1/TRBV3-2	11	TRBJ1-1	-	-	CASRMGTEAFF	TGTGCCAGCAGGATGGGCACTGAAGCTTTCTTT
TRBV7-9	16	TRBJ1-4	TRBD1	-	CASSAGPGQTNEKLFF	TGTGCCAGCAGCGCCGGTCCGGGACAGACTAATGAAAAACTGTTTTTT
TRBV13	15	TRBJ2-7	-	once	CASSWGQELTYEQYF	TGTGCCAGCAGCTGGGGGCAGGAGCTTACCTACGAGCAGTACTTC
TRBV7-9	14	TRBJ1-5	-	-	CASSLGRFNQPQHF	TGTGCCAGCAGCTTAGGACGGTTCAATCAGCCCCAGCATTTT
TRBV9	16	TRBJ2-2	TRBD2	-	CASSISSGGLTGELFF	TGTGCCAGCAGCATCTCCAGCGGGGGGTTGACCGGGGAGCTGTTTTTT
TRBV19	15	TRBJ1-6	-	-	CASSGQGLSNSPLHF	TGTGCCAGTAGTGGCCAGGGGTTGTCGAATTCACCCCTCCACTTT
TRBV7-2	15	TRBJ1-6	TRBD1	-	CASSRPRDRDSPLHF	TGTGCCAGCAGTCGCCCTCGGGACAGGGACTCACCCCTCCACTTT
TRBV5-4	16	TRBJ1-6	-	-	CASSLAGGGSNSPLHF	TGTGCCAGCAGCTTGGCCGGGGGAGGCTCTAATTCACCCCTCCACTTT
TRBV4-1	15	TRBJ1-2	TRBD1	-	CASSQGTGFGYGYTF	TGCGCCAGCAGCCAAGGGACAGGGTTTGGATATGGCTACACCTTC
TRBV28	13	TRBJ1-5	-	-	CASKRSGSSAQHF	TGTGCCAGCAAACGCTCGGGGAGCTCAGCCCAGCATTTT
TRBV10-3	13	TRBJ1-1	-	few	CAISGRGNTEAFF	TGTGCCATCAGTGGGCGGGGGAACACTGAAGCTTTCTTT
TRBV7-3	15	TRBJ1-1	TRBD1	-	CASSLTGSGGTEAFF	TGTGCCAGCAGCTTAACCGGATCAGGGGGGACTGAAGCTTTCTTT
TRBV18	13	TRBJ1-2	TRBD1	-	CASSPGQGHGYTF	TGTGCCAGCTCACCGGGACAGGGACATGGCTACACCTTC
TRBV19	15	TRBJ1-1	-	-	CASSRGQTKNTEAFF	TGTGCCAGTAGCCGAGGACAGACTAAAAACACTGAAGCTTTCTTT
TRBV5-4	14	TRBJ1-2	-	medium-sized	CASSLEGGNYGYTF	TGTGCCAGCAGCTTGGAGGGAGGTAACTATGGCTACACCTTC